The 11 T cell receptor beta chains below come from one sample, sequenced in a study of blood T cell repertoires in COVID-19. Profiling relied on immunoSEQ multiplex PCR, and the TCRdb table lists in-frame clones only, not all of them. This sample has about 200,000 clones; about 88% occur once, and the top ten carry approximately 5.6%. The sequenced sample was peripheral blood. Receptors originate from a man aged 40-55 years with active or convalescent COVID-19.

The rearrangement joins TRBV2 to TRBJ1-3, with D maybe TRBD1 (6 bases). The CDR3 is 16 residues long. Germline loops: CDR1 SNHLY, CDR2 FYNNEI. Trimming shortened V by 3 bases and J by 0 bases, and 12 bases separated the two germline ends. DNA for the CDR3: TGTGCCAGCAGTGAGGGACATCCGAGCTCTGGAAACACCATATATTTT. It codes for CASSEGHPSSGNTIYF. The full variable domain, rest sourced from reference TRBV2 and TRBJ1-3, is EPEVTQTPSHQVTQMGQEVILRCVPISNHLYFYWYRQILGQKVEFLVSFYNNEISEKSEIFDDQFSVERPDGSNFTLKIRSTKLEDSAMYFCASSEGHPSSGNTIYFGEGSWLTVV.

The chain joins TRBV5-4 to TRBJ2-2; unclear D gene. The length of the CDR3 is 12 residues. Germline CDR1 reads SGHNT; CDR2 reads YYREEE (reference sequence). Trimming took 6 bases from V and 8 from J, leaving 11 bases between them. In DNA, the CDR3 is TGTGCCAGCAAACTCCCGAAGGGGGAGCTGTTTTTT. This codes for CASKLPKGELFF. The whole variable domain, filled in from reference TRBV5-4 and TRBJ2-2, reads ETGVTQSPTHLIKTRGQQVTLRCSSQSGHNTVSWYQQALGQGPQFIFQYYREEENGRGNFPPRFSGLQFPNYSSELNVNALELDDSALYLCASKLPKGELFFGEGSRLTVL.

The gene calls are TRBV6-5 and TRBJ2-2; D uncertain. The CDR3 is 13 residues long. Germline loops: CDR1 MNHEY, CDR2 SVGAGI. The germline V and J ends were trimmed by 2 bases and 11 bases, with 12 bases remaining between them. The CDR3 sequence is CASSYDLAFELFF. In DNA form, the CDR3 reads TGTGCCAGCAGTTACGACTTGGCCTTCGAGCTGTTTTTT.

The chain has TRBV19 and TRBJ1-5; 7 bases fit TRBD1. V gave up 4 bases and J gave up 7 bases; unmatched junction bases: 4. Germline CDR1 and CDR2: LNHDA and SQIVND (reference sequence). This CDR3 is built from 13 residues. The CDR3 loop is CASSSDRVQPQHF. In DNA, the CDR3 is TGTGCCAGTAGTAGCGACAGGGTCCAGCCCCAGCATTTT.

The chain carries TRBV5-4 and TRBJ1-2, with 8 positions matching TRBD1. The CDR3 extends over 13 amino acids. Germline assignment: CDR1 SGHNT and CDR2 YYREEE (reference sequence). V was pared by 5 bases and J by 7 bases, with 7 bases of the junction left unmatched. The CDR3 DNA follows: TGTGCCAGCAGGGCGGGACAGGCGGTTGGCTACACCTTC. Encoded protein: CASRAGQAVGYTF.

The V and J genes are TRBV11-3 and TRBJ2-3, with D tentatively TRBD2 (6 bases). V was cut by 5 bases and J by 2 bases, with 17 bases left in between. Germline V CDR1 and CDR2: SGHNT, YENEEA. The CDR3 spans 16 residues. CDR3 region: CASSDTASAYTDTQYF. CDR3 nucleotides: TGTGCCAGCAGCGATACAGCTAGCGCCTACACAGATACGCAGTATTTT. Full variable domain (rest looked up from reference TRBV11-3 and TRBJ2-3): EAGVVQSPRYKIIEKKQPVAFWCNPISGHNTLYWYLQNLGQGPELLIRYENEEAVDDSQLPKDRFSAERLKGVDSTLKIQPAELGDSAVYLCASSDTASAYTDTQYFGPGTRLTVL.

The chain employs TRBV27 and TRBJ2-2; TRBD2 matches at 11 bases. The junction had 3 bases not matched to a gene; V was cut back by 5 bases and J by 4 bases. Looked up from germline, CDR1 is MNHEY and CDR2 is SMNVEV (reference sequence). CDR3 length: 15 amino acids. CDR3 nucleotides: TGTGCCAGCAGTCCAGGGACTAGCGGCACCGGGGAGCTGTTTTTT. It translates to CASSPGTSGTGELFF.

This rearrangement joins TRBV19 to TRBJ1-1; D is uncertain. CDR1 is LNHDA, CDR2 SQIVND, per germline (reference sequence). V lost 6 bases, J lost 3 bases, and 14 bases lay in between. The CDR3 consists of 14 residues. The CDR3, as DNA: TGTGCCAGTAGCTTAACCACCCGGGACACTGAAGCTTTCTTT. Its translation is CASSLTTRDTEAFF.

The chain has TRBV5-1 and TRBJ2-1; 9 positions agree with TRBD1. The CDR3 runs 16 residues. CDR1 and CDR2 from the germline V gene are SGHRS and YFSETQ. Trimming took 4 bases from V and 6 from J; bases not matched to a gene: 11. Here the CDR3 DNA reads TGCGCCAGCAGCAGGGATTCCGGGACAGGGAGCAATGAGCAGTTCTTC. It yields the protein CASSRDSGTGSNEQFF.

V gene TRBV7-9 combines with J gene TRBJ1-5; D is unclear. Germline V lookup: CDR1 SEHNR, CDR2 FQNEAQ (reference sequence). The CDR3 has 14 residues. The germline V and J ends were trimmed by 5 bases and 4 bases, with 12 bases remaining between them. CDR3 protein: CASSKALTNQPQHF. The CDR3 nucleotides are TGTGCCAGCAGCAAAGCACTGACAAATCAGCCCCAGCATTTT.

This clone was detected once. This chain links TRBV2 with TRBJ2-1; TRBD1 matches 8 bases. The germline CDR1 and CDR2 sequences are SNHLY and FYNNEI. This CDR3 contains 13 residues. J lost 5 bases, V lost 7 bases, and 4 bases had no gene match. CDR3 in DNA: TGTGCCAGCACGAAGGACAGGGACAATGAGCAGTTCTTC. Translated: CASTKDRDNEQFF.